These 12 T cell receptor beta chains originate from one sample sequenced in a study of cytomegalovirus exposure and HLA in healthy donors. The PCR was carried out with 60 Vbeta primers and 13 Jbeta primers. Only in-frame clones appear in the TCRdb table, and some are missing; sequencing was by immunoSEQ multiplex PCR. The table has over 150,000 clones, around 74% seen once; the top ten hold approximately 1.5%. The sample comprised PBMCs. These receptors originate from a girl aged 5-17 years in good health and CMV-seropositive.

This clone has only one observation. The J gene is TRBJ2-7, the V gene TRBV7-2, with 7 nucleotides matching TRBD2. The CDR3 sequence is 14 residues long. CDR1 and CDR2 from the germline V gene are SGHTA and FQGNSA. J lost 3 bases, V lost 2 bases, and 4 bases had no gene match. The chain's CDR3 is CASSLREGLYEQYF. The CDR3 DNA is TGTGCCAGCAGCTTAAGGGAGGGCCTCTACGAGCAGTACTTC.

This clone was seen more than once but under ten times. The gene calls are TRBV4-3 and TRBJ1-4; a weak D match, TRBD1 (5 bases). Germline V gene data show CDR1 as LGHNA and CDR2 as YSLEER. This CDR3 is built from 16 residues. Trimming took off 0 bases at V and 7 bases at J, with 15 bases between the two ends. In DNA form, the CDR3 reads TGCGCCAGCAGCCAAGATCCCGGGCAGGGTGGTGAAAAACTGTTTTTT. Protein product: CASSQDPGQGGEKLFF.

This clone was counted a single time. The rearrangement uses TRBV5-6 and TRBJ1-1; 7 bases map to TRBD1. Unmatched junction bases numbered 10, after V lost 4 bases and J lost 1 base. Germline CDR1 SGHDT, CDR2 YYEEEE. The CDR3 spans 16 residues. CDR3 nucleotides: TGTGCCAGCAGCGTCCGGACAGGTCCCGGGAACACTGAAGCTTTCTTT. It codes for CASSVRTGPGNTEAFF.

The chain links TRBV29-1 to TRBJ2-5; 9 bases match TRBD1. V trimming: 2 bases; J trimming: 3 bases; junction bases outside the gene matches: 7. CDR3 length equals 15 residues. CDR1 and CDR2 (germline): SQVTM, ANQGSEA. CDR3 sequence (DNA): TGCAGCGTTGAACGGAGCCGGACAGGGGAAGAGACCCAGTACTTC. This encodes CSVERSRTGEETQYF.

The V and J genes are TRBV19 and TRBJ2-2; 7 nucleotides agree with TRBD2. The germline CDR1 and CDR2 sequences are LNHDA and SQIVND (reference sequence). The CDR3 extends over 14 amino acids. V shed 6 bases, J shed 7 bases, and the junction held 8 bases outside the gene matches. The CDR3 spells CASSWGGRDGELFF. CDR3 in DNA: TGTGCCAGTAGCTGGGGGGGAAGGGACGGGGAGCTGTTTTTT.

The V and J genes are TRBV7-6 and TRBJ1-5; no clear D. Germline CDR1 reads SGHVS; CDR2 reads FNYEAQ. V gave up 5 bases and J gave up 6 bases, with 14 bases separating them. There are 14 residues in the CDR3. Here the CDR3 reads CASSPELGGQPQHF. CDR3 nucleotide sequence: TGTGCCAGCAGCCCAGAACTAGGAGGTCAGCCCCAGCATTTT.

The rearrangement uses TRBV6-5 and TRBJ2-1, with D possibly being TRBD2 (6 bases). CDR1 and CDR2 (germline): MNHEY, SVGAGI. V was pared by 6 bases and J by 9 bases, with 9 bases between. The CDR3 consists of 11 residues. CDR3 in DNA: TGTGCCAGCAGACTCGGGGGTGAGCAGTTCTTC. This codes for CASRLGGEQFF.

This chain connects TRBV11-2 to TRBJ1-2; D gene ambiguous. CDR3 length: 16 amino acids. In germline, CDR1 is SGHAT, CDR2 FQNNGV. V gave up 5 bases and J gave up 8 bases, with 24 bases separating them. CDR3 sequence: CASSHGVSLETSGYTF. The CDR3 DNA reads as TGTGCCAGCAGCCACGGGGTCAGCCTCGAGACTTCCGGCTACACCTTC.

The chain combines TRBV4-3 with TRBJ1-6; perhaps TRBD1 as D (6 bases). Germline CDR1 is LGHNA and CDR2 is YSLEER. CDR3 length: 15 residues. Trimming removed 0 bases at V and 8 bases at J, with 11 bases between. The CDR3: CASSQEGGPDSPLHF. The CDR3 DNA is TGCGCCAGCAGCCAAGAGGGGGGGCCCGATTCACCCCTCCACTTT.

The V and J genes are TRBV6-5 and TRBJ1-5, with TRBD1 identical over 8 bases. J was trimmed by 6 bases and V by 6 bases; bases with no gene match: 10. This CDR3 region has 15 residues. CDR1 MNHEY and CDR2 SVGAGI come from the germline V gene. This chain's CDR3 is CASSSDRGGGQPQHF. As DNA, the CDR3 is TGTGCCAGCAGCTCTGACAGGGGAGGCGGTCAGCCCCAGCATTTT.

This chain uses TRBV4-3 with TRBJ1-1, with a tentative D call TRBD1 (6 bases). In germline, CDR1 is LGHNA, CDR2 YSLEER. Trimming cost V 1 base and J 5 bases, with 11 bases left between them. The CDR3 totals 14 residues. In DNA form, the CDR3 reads TGCGCCAGCAGCCAAGGGGGAGGGGGTACTGAAGCTTTCTTT. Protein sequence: CASSQGGGGTEAFF.

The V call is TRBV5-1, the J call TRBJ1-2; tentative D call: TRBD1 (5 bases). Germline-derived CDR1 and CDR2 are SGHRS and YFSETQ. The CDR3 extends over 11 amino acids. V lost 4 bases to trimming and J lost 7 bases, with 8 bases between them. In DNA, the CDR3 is TGCGCCAGCAGCCCCGGGGGTGGCTACACCTTC. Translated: CASSPGGGYTF.